Listed below are T cell receptor beta chains from one sample, sequenced in a study of T cells in Graves' hyperthyroidism and ophthalmopathy. TCRdb ran MiXCR on the multiplex PCR reads and lists one entry per CDR3 protein. The table includes fewer than 650,000 distinct CDR3 sequences, around 50% detected once. Sequencing input: peripheral blood or thyroid tissue (not recorded which). All receptors come from an adult woman with Graves' disease, either hyperthyroidism or ophthalmopathy (not recorded which). Each CDR3 is given with its conserved first and last residue. D genes are given only for firm matches. Size values are once, few and many counts, or a class for expanded clones, and some rows have none.

abundance	j_gene	v_gene	d_gene	CDR3nt	CDR3aa
.	TRBJ1-1	TRBV6-5	.	TGTGCCAGCAGTTACTGCACTAGGGGGACTGAAGCTTTCTTT	CASSYCTRGTEAFF
.	TRBJ1-5	TRBV7-8	.	TGTGCCAGCAGCCCGTCGTTTTTGGGTCAGCCCCAGCATTTT	CASSPSFLGQPQHF
many	TRBJ1-1	TRBV7-9	.	TGTGCCAGCAGCGCAAGGATGAACACTGAAGCTTTCTTT	CASSARMNTEAFF
.	TRBJ1-3	TRBV12-3/TRBV12-4	.	TGTGCCAGCAAGACCGGGACCGGTGGAAACACCATATATTTT	CASKTGTGGNTIYF
.	TRBJ1-2	TRBV10-3	.	TGTGCCATCAGTGAAAGGGGAGGCTATGGCTACACCTTC	CAISERGGYGYTF
.	TRBJ2-7	TRBV2	.	TGTGCCAGCAGTTCGGCAGGGGCAAACGAGCAGTACTTC	CASSSAGANEQYF
.	TRBJ1-3	TRBV5-1	.	TGCGCCAGCAGCTTGGACGGAGACTCTGGAAACACCATATATTTT	CASSLDGDSGNTIYF
.	TRBJ1-1	TRBV19	TRBD1	TGTGCCAGCCTCCAGGGGACAGGGGGTATGAACACTGAAGCTTTCTTT	CASLQGTGGMNTEAFF
few	TRBJ1-2	TRBV2	.	TGTGCCAGCAGTTCCAGGGAAGACTATGGCTACACCTTC	CASSSREDYGYTF
.	TRBJ2-7	TRBV10-3	.	TGTGCCATCAGTGATTTCGCGAGGTCCTACGAGCAGTACTTC	CAISDFARSYEQYF
.	TRBJ1-2	TRBV7-9	.	TGTGCCAGCAGCTTGGTTCCAGAGACTAACTATGGCTACACCTTC	CASSLVPETNYGYTF
.	TRBJ2-5	TRBV10-3	TRBD2	TGTGCCATCAGTGAGCCAACTAGCGGAGTACGAGAGACCCAGTACTTC	CAISEPTSGVRETQYF
many	TRBJ1-5	TRBV7-2	TRBD1	TGTGCCAGCCGACCCGGGACAGTCGATCAGCCCCAGCATTTT	CASRPGTVDQPQHF
many	TRBJ2-2	TRBV7-6	TRBD2	TGTGCCAGCAGACAAGGACTAGCTCCCACTCGGGCCGGGGAGCTGTTTTTT	CASRQGLAPTRAGELFF
few	TRBJ2-2	TRBV24-1	.	TGTGCCACCCTAGATTCCACCGGGGAGCTGTTTTTT	CATLDSTGELFF
many	TRBJ1-3	TRBV7-9	.	TGTGCCAGCAGCTTATTAGCCAACTCTGGAAACACCATATATTTT	CASSLLANSGNTIYF
few	TRBJ2-5	TRBV9	.	TGTGCCAGCAGCCCCCGGGGTGACAACCAAGAGACCCAGTACTTC	CASSPRGDNQETQYF
few	TRBJ1-3	TRBV10-3	TRBD1	TGTGCCATCAGGCAGGGGGCCGGAAACACCATATATTTT	CAIRQGAGNTIYF
.	TRBJ2-7	TRBV7-9	.	TGTGCCAGCAGTGTTCCCGGAGTGGGCTCCTACGAGCAGTACTTC	CASSVPGVGSYEQYF
.	TRBJ1-6	TRBV7-2	.	TGTGCCAGCAGCCCCTGGGCGAATTCACCCCTCCACTTT	CASSPWANSPLHF
many	TRBJ1-2	TRBV14	.	TGTGCCAGCAGCCAAGAATTAGGACTTCATGGCTACACCTTC	CASSQELGLHGYTF
few	TRBJ2-7	TRBV29-1	TRBD2	TGCAGCGTCGGGGGGTATACCTACGAGCAGTACTTC	CSVGGYTYEQYF
.	TRBJ1-1	TRBV10-3	.	TGTGCCATCAGTTTGGAAGGGAACACTGAAGCTTTCTTT	CAISLEGNTEAFF
.	TRBJ1-1	TRBV20-1	.	TGCAGTGCTAGATCCCCGTTCCTTGAGGGCGCTTTCTTT	CSARSPFLEGAFF
many	TRBJ1-3	TRBV5-1	.	TGCGCCAGCAGCGTCAGCACCTCTGGAAACACCATATATTTT	CASSVSTSGNTIYF
.	TRBJ2-7	TRBV5-1	.	TGTGCCAGCAGCTGGGGATTGGGTGAGCAGTACTTC	CASSWGLGEQYF
.	TRBJ1-5	TRBV28	.	TGTGCCACCCTAGAGGGGGTGATAGGACGCAATCAGCCCCAGCATTTT	CATLEGVIGRNQPQHF
once	TRBJ1-3	TRBV14	TRBD1	TGTGCCAGCAGCCCGATTATCTACAGGGGGATCACCGAAGCTTTT	CASSPIIYRGITEAF
few	TRBJ1-2	TRBV29-1	TRBD1	TGCAGCGTTTCCGGGACAGGGGGGGTATTTGGCTACACCTTC	CSVSGTGGVFGYTF
many	TRBJ1-5	TRBV20-1	.	TGCAGTGCTAGGGGATATCCCAATCAGCCCCAGCATTTT	CSARGYPNQPQHF
.	TRBJ2-5	TRBV2	.	TGTGCCAGCAGTGAAGGGGCAAGAAAGGGAGAGACCCAGTACTTC	CASSEGARKGETQYF
.	TRBJ1-5	TRBV20-1	TRBD1	TGCAGCCCCCCAAAGGACAGGGGGAATCAGCCCCAGCATTTT	CSPPKDRGNQPQHF
.	TRBJ2-7	TRBV29-1	.	TGCAGCGTTGACAGGGGGGGACACGAGCAGTACTTC	CSVDRGGHEQYF
many	TRBJ1-2	TRBV9	.	TGTGCCAGCAGCGTAGGCACCCTCGGAGGCTACACCTTC	CASSVGTLGGYTF
many	TRBJ2-7	TRBV12-3/TRBV12-4	TRBD1	TGTGCCAGCAGTCCCCCCGCAGGGGGCGCGGACGAGCAGTACTTC	CASSPPAGGADEQYF
.	TRBJ2-7	TRBV7-2	.	TGTGCCAGCAGCCGCGGGCTATTAAGCTCCTACGAGCAGTACTTC	CASSRGLLSSYEQYF
.	TRBJ2-7	TRBV20-1	.	TGCAGTGCTAGAGATCGGGGCGTTTCAAGAACCCACTTCCGCGAGCAGTACTTC	CSARDRGVSRTHFREQYF
.	TRBJ2-6	TRBV7-2	.	TGTGCTAGCAAGATCGGACGGAGCTCTGGGGCCAACGTCCTGACTTTC	CASKIGRSSGANVLTF
many	TRBJ2-7	TRBV7-9	TRBD1	TGTGCCAGCAGCCCCTCCTATGACAGGGAGTACTACGAGCAGTACTTC	CASSPSYDREYYEQYF
.	TRBJ1-5	TRBV19	TRBD1	TGTGCCAGTAGTATGGACAGGTATGGGCAGCCCCAGCATTTT	CASSMDRYGQPQHF